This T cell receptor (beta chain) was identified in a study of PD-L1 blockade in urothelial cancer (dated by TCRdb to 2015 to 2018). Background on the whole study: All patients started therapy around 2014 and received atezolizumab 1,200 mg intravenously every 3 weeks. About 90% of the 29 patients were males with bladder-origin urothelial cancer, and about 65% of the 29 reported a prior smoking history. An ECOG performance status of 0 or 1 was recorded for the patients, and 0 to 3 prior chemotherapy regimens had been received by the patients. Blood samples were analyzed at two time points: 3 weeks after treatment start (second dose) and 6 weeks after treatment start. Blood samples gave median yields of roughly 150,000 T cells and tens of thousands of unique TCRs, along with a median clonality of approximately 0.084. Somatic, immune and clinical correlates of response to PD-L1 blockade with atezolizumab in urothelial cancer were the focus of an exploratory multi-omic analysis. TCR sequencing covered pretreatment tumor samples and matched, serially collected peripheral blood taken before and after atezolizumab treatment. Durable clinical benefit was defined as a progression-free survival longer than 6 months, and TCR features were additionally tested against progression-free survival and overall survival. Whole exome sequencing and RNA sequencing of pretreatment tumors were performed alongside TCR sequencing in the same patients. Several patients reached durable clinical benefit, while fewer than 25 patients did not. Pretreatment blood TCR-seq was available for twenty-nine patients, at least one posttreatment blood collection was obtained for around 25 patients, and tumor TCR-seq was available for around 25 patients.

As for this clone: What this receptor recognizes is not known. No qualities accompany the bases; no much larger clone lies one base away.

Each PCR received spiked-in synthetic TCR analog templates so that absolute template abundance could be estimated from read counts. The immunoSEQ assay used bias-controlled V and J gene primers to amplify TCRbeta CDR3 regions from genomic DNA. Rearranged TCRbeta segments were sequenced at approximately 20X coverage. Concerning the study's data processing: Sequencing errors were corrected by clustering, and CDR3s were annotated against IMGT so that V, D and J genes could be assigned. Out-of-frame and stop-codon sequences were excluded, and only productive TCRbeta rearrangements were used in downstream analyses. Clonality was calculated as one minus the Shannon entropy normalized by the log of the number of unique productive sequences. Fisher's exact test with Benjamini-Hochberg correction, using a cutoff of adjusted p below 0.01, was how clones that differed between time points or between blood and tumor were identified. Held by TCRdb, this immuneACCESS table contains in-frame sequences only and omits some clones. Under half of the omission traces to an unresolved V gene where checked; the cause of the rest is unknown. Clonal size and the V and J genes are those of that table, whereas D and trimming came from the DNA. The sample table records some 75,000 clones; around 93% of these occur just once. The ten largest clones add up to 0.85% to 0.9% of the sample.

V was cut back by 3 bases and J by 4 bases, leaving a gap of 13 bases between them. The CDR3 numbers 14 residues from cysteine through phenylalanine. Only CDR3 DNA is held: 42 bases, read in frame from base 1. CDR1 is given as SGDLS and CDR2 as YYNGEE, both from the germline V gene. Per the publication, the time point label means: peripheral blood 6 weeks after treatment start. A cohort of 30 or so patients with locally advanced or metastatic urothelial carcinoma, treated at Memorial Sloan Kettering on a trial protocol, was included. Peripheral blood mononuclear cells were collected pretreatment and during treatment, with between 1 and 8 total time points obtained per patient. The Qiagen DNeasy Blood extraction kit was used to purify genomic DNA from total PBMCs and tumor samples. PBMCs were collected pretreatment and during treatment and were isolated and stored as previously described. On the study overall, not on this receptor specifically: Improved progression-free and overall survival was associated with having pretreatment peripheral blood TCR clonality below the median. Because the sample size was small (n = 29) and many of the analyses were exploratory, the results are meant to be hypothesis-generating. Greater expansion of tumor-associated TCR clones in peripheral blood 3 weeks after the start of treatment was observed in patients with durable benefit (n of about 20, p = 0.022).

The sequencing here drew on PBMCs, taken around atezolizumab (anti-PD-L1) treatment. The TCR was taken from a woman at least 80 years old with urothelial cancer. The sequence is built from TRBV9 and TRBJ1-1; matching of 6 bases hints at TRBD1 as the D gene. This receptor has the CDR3 CASSADSYITEAFF. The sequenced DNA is TGTGCCAGCAGCGCGGACAGCTATATCACTGAAGCTTTCTTT.